Listed here are 30 T cell receptor beta chains from one sample, sequenced in a study of CD8+CD57+ T cells in acquired aplastic anemia. Using genomic DNA as the template, TCR beta VDJ and CDR3 profiling was carried out. From the reads, TCRdb called clonotypes with MiXCR, one entry per CDR3 protein. Here the sample spans about 160,000 distinct CDR3 sequences, roughly 48% being singletons. Before being chosen for sequencing, patients had shown CD8+CD57+ cell expansion by flow cytometry. The sample consisted of sorted CD4+, CD8+, or CD8+CD57+ T cells (not recorded which) from PBMCs. The receptors come from a human donor with aplastic anemia.

The table lists this clonotype with many counts. J is TRBJ2-3 and V is TRBV9, with 7 bases lining up with TRBD2. The CDR3 sequence is 16 residues long. With V trimmed by 0 bases and J by 5 bases, 9 bases remained unmatched. CDR1 SGDLS and CDR2 YYNGEE come from the germline V gene. The CDR3 spells CASSVDGGSERDTQYF. DNA of the CDR3: TGTGCCAGCAGCGTAGATGGCGGGAGCGAGAGAGATACGCAGTATTTT.

This clonotype was counted many times. The chain has TRBV7-3 and TRBJ1-6; TRBD1 might be the D (5 bases). In germline, CDR1 is SGHTA, CDR2 FQGTGA. The ends were cut back, 0 bases at V and 11 bases at J, with 8 bases in the middle. The CDR3 runs to 13 residues. CDR3: CASSLTGATPLHF. CDR3 DNA sequence: TGTGCCAGCAGCTTAACAGGGGCGACACCCCTCCACTTT.

The chain combines TRBV10-3 with TRBJ2-3; D is possibly TRBD1 or TRBD2 (5 bases each). Trimming removed 7 bases from V and 2 bases from J, with 10 bases in between. The CDR3 runs 13 residues. Germline CDR1 ENHRY, CDR2 SYGVKD. This chain's CDR3 is CAITRDLTDTQYF. The CDR3 DNA sequence: TGTGCCATCACCCGGGACCTCACAGATACGCAGTATTTT.

The V and J genes are TRBV2 and TRBJ1-1; tentative D call: TRBD1 (5 bases). V gave up 6 bases and J gave up 3 bases, with 17 bases separating them. The germline V gene encodes CDR1 SNHLY and CDR2 FYNNEI. The CDR3 has 15 amino acids. As DNA, the CDR3 is TGTGCCAGCAGACCAATGGACAAGTCCCACACTGAAGCTTTCTTT. Translation gives CASRPMDKSHTEAFF.

The rearrangement joins TRBV6-2 or TRBV6-3 to TRBJ2-3; 11 bases agree with TRBD2. Germline CDR1 MNHEY, CDR2 SVGEGT. The CDR3 extends over 17 amino acids. Trimming removed 0 bases from V and 3 bases from J; junction bases left unmatched: 5. The CDR3 coding sequence is TGTGCCAGCAGTTACTCTCCCCTAGCGGGGGGAACAGATACGCAGTATTTT. Amino acids: CASSYSPLAGGTDTQYF.

This clonotype was detected ten times or more. This chain joins TRBV10-1 and TRBJ1-2, with TRBD1 identical over 7 bases. J gave up 6 bases and V 11 bases, and 12 bases lay outside the gene matches. Germline V CDR1 and CDR2: WNHNN, SYGVQD (reference sequence). The CDR3 totals 13 residues. CDR3 sequence reads: CAATGARGDGYTF. Here the CDR3 DNA reads TGCGCCGCCACAGGGGCCCGGGGAGATGGCTACACCTTC.

The chain links TRBV11-2 to TRBJ2-7; 7 nucleotides line up with TRBD2. The junction had 4 bases not matched to a gene; V was cut back by 1 base and J by 7 bases. This CDR3 spans 13 amino acids. Germline assignment: CDR1 SGHAT and CDR2 FQNNGV. In nucleotides, the CDR3 is TGTGCCAGCAGCTTAGCGGGGGGACGTGAGCAGTACTTC. Translation: CASSLAGGREQYF.

This clonotype has ten or more counts. This sequence joins TRBV5-4 and TRBJ2-5, with 7 nucleotides matching TRBD2. The CDR3 loop spans 15 amino acids. The V and J ends lost 4 bases and 4 bases, in that order; junction bases with no gene match: 10. Germline CDR1 SGHNT, CDR2 YYREEE (reference sequence). CDR3 sequence: CASSPAGVRRETQYF. The CDR3 nucleotides read TGTGCCAGCAGCCCCGCGGGAGTTAGGCGAGAGACCCAGTACTTC. The whole variable domain, remainder taken from reference TRBV5-4 and TRBJ2-5, is ETGVTQSPTHLIKTRGQQVTLRCSSQSGHNTVSWYQQALGQGPQFIFQYYREEENGRGNFPPRFSGLQFPNYSSELNVNALELDDSALYLCASSPAGVRRETQYFGPGTRLLVL.

The chain recombines TRBV19 with TRBJ1-2, with D tentatively TRBD1 (6 bases). CDR3 length: 15 amino acids. CDR1 and CDR2 (germline): LNHDA, SQIVND (reference sequence). Trimming took 6 bases from V and 4 from J, leaving 18 bases between them. CDR3 sequence (DNA): TGTGCCAGTAGCCATACTACGGGACACTTCTATGGCTACACCTTC. Translation: CASSHTTGHFYGYTF.

At least ten counts were recorded for this clonotype. The CDR3 sequence: CASSLSGSSYNEQFF. DNA for the CDR3: TGTGCCAGCAGCTTAAGCGGGAGCTCCTACAATGAGCAGTTCTTC. V and J are TRBV9 and TRBJ2-1; 8 bases match TRBD2. CDR1 is SGDLS, CDR2 YYNGEE, per germline. With 4 bases clipped from V and 0 bases from J, the junction kept 3 bases outside the gene matches. The length of the CDR3 is 15 residues.

This clonotype was detected a few times. The chain carries TRBV6-2 or TRBV6-3 and TRBJ2-1; TRBD2 matches at 9 bases. The V gene's germline CDR1 is MNHEY and CDR2 SVGEGT. Trimming removed 2 bases from V and 5 bases from J; junction bases left unmatched: 13. The length of the CDR3 is 18 residues. DNA of the CDR3: TGTGCCAGCAGTTACGGTTGGGCTAGCGGGACGGGGAACAATGAGCAGTTCTTC. Protein: CASSYGWASGTGNNEQFF.

J is TRBJ2-6 and V is TRBV12-3 or TRBV12-4; D unresolved. With 3 bases removed from V and 4 bases from J, the gap between germline ends came to 4 bases. This CDR3 spans 13 amino acids. This chain's CDR3 is CASSFDGANVLTF. For the CDR3, the DNA is TGTGCCAGCAGTTTCGACGGGGCCAACGTCCTGACTTTC.

V gene TRBV9 combines with J gene TRBJ2-7, with D possibly called TRBD1 or TRBD2 (5 bases each). The CDR3 extends over 14 amino acids. Germline lookup yields CDR1 SGDLS and CDR2 YYNGEE. The ends were cut back, 4 bases at V and 3 bases at J, with 14 bases in the middle. CDR3 region: CASSLGTENYEQYF. CDR3 DNA sequence: TGTGCCAGCAGCCTCGGGACGGAGAACTACGAGCAGTACTTC.

The gene calls are TRBV4-2 and TRBJ1-2; TRBD1 aligns across 12 bases. The CDR3 covers 18 residues. V lost 4 bases and J lost 5; bases outside the gene matches: 14. Germline loops: CDR1 LGHNA, CDR2 YNFKEQ. CDR3 region: CASSPTIPGQGAGYGYTF. CDR3 DNA: TGTGCCAGCAGCCCAACCATCCCGGGACAGGGGGCGGGTTATGGCTACACCTTC.

As to this clonotype: This may arise from a read error, as a much more abundant clone is one base away. The gene calls are TRBV5-5 and TRBJ2-7; no firm D call. The germline CDR1 and CDR2 sequences are SGHKS and YYEKEE (reference sequence). Trimming cost V 4 bases and J 6 bases, with 17 bases left between them. This CDR3 region has 14 residues. CDR3 in amino acids: CASSQEATPCEQYF. The CDR3 nucleotides read TGTGCCAGCAGCCAAGAAGCTACCCCTTGCGAGCAGTACTTC.

The chain is built from TRBV7-3 and TRBJ2-3; possible D gene TRBD2, 5 bases. V lost 5 bases, J lost 2 bases, and 8 bases lay in between. Germline CDR1 reads SGHTA; CDR2 reads FQGTGA. CDR3 size: 13 residues. As DNA, the CDR3 is TGTGCCAGCAGCCCCGGGATCACAGATACGCAGTATTTT. Translation gives CASSPGITDTQYF.

V gene TRBV20-1 combines with J gene TRBJ2-3; maybe TRBD1 (6 bases). Germline V gene sequence: CDR1 DFQATT, CDR2 SNEGSKA (reference sequence). V shed 6 bases and J shed 3 bases, with 16 bases lying between them. This CDR3 is 14 amino acids long. CDR3 coding DNA: TGCAGTGCAGATACAGGGTCGCAAACAGATACGCAGTATTTT. Residues: CSADTGSQTDTQYF.

About this clonotype itself: The junction does not match germline at one end; this may be a read error. The rearrangement links TRBV10-3 to TRBJ1-3, with D perhaps TRBD1 (6 bases). In germline, CDR1 is ENHRY, CDR2 SYGVKD. The CDR3 has 16 residues. Written as DNA, the CDR3 is TGTGCCAGCAGTGACCTAAACAGGGTTGGTGGAAACACCATATATTTT. Amino acid sequence: CASSDLNRVGGNTIYF.

DNA of the CDR3: TGTGCCAGCAGTCTAGCTGTCGGGGAGCTGTTTTTT. Its protein is CASSLAVGELFF. This chain joins TRBV25-1 and TRBJ2-2; D might be TRBD2 (5 bases). This CDR3 contains 12 residues. V lost 5 bases, J lost 7 bases, and 8 bases lay in between. Germline CDR1 and CDR2: MGHDK and SYGVNS.

The chain recombines TRBV10-3 with TRBJ1-1; possibly TRBD1 for D (5 bases). The CDR3 extends over 13 amino acids. V dropped 8 bases and J dropped 4 bases, with 14 bases sitting between them. CDR1 is ENHRY, CDR2 SYGVKD, per germline. The CDR3 nucleotides are TGTGCCATCCAAGGGGCAGGGATCACTGAAGCTTTCTTT. It yields the protein CAIQGAGITEAFF.

In its sample, this clonotype was seen many times. This chain joins TRBV11-3 and TRBJ2-5; maybe TRBD1 (6 bases). CDR3 size: 14 residues. Germline V gene sequence: CDR1 SGHNT, CDR2 YENEEA. Trimming removed 4 bases from V and 1 base from J, with 10 bases in between. The CDR3 protein is CASSSDSLQETQYF. The CDR3 region has the DNA TGTGCCAGCAGCTCGGACAGCCTCCAAGAGACCCAGTACTTC.

The rearrangement uses TRBV3-1 and TRBJ1-1; no definite D call. Deletions cut 0 bases from V and 11 bases from J, with 13 bases between. Germline CDR1 and CDR2: LGHDT and YNNKEL (reference sequence). The CDR3 is 13 residues long. The CDR3 DNA sequence: TGTGCCAGCAGCCAAGATGCGGGGTATCGGGCTTTCTTT. It is translated as CASSQDAGYRAFF. The variable domain in full, with the rest retrieved from reference TRBV3-1 and TRBJ1-1, is DTAVSQTPKYLVTQMGNDKSIKCEQNLGHDTMYWYKQDSKKFLKIMFSYNNKELIINETVPNRFSPKSPDKAHLNLHINSLELGDSAVYFCASSQDAGYRAFFGQGTRLTVV.

This clonotype has more than one count but fewer than ten. The chain uses TRBV6-2 or TRBV6-3 and TRBJ2-1; 8 nucleotides align to TRBD2. Germline CDR1 MNHEY, CDR2 SVGEGT. The CDR3 is 15 amino acids. V was clipped by 7 bases and J by 5 bases; unmatched bases: 10. The CDR3 is CASTQRGGPDNEQFF. CDR3 bases: TGTGCCAGCACCCAACGGGGGGGGCCAGACAATGAGCAGTTCTTC.

The chain joins TRBV7-3 to TRBJ1-2, with 9 bases matching TRBD1. V lost 8 bases to trimming and J lost 7 bases; unmatched junction nucleotides: 8. Germline V gene data show CDR1 as SGHTA and CDR2 as FQGTGA. The CDR3 consists of 13 residues. CDR3 amino acids: CASLQGARPGYTF. The CDR3 DNA sequence: TGTGCCAGCTTACAGGGGGCGCGTCCTGGCTACACCTTC.

This clonotype was counted ten times or more. V and J are TRBV7-3 and TRBJ2-5, with 9 bases that match TRBD2. The germline V gene encodes CDR1 SGHTA and CDR2 FQGTGA. CDR3 length: 16 amino acids. The V and J ends lost 0 bases and 5 bases, in that order; junction bases with no gene match: 7. For the CDR3, the DNA is TGTGCCAGCAGCTTAACGGGACTAGCCAGCGGCGAGACCCAGTACTTC. It codes for CASSLTGLASGETQYF.

The sample holds a few counts of this clonotype. V and J are TRBV28 and TRBJ2-1, with D possibly being TRBD2 (7 bases). Trimming cost V 11 bases and J 2 bases, with 16 bases left between them. The CDR3 covers 14 residues. The germline CDR1 and CDR2 sequences are MDHEN and SYDVKM. The CDR3 DNA sequence: TGTGCCTGCCTCGAGGGGGGGCCCTACAATGAGCAGTTCTTC. Translating it yields CACLEGGPYNEQFF. Filled out from reference TRBV28 and TRBJ2-1, the complete variable domain reads DVKVTQSSRYLVKRTGEKVFLECVQDMDHENMFWYRQDPGLGLRLIYFSYDVKMKEKGDIPEGYSVSREKKERFSLILESASTNQTSMYLCACLEGGPYNEQFFGPGTRLTVL.

The chain recombines TRBV25-1 with TRBJ1-4, with D perhaps matching TRBD1 (5 bases). V lost 6 bases and J lost 7, with 15 bases in between. Germline V gives CDR1 MGHDK, CDR2 SYGVNS. The CDR3 is made up of 14 amino acids. DNA of the CDR3: TGTGCCAGCAGCCCCAGGGTGATTGGTGAAAAACTGTTTTTT. This translates into CASSPRVIGEKLFF. Full variable domain (remainder filled in from reference TRBV25-1 and TRBJ1-4): EADIYQTPRYLVIGTGKKITLECSQTMGHDKMYWYQQDPGMELHLIHYSYGVNSTEKGDLSSESTVSRIRTEHFPLTLESARPSHTSQYLCASSPRVIGEKLFFGSGTQLSVL.

This rearrangement joins TRBV7-6 to TRBJ2-7, with 8 nucleotides matching TRBD1. In germline, CDR1 is SGHVS, CDR2 FNYEAQ. V lost 3 bases to trimming and J lost 2 bases; unmatched junction nucleotides: 0. This CDR3 comprises 13 residues. The CDR3 loop is CASSLDRAYEQYF. The CDR3 region has the DNA TGTGCCAGCAGCTTGGACAGGGCCTACGAGCAGTACTTC.

The rearrangement links TRBV19 to TRBJ1-2; TRBD1 aligns across 7 bases. V shed 4 bases and J 4 bases; nucleotides not matched to a gene: 6. CDR1 is LNHDA, CDR2 SQIVND, per germline (reference sequence). This CDR3 is built from 14 residues. CDR3 loop: CASSTRQGAYGYTF. CDR3 DNA sequence: TGTGCCAGTAGTACTCGACAGGGCGCCTATGGCTACACCTTC. The variable domain in full, with the rest retrieved from reference TRBV19 and TRBJ1-2, is DGGITQSPKYLFRKEGQNVTLSCEQNLNHDAMYWYRQDPGQGLRLIYYSQIVNDFQKGDIAEGYSVSREKKESFPLTVTSAQKNPTAFYLCASSTRQGAYGYTFGSGTRLTVV.

V is TRBV2 and J is TRBJ1-4, with 8 nucleotides matching TRBD1. V gave up 3 bases and J gave up 7 bases; unmatched junction bases: 4. Germline V gives CDR1 SNHLY, CDR2 FYNNEI. The CDR3 is 14 residues long. The CDR3 nucleotides are TGTGCCAGCAGTGATAACAGGGGGGCTGAAAAACTGTTTTTT. Translated: CASSDNRGAEKLFF.